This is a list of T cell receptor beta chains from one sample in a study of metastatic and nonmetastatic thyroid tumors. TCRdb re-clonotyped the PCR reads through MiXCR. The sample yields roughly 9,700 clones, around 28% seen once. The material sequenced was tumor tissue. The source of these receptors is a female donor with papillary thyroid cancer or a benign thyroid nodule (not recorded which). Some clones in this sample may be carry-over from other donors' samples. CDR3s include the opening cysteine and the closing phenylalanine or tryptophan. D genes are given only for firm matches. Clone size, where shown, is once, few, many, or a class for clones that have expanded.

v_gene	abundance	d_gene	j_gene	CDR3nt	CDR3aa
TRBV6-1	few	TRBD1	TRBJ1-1	TGTGCCAGCAGATTCCGCCGGACAGGGGACACTGAAGCTTTCTTT	CASRFRRTGDTEAFF
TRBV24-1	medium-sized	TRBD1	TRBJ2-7	TGTGCCACCAGTGATTTTGGGACAGGGGGCTCCCACGAGCAGTACTTC	CATSDFGTGGSHEQYF
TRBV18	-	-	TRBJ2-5	TGTGCCAGCTCACCTACCGGGACGGTCCAAGAGACCCAGTACTTC	CASSPTGTVQETQYF
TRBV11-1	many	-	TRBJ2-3	TGTGCCAGCAGCGAGGTGGGCGGAACTAGCACAGATACGCAGTATTTT	CASSEVGGTSTDTQYF
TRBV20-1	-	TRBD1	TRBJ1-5	TGCAGTGCTGCGCAAACCCGGGACAGGGGAAGGCAGCCCCAGCATTTT	CSAAQTRDRGRQPQHF
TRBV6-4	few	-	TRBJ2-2	TGTGCCAGCAGTGACTCTAAGGAAACCGGGGAGCCGTTTTTT	CASSDSKETGEPFF
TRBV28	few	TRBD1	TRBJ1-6	TGTGCCAGCAGTCCGGGACAGGGGGCGCCAGGAAATTCACCCCTCCACTTT	CASSPGQGAPGNSPLHF
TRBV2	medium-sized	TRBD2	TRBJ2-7	TGTGCCAGCAGTGAAGTTGGCGGGAGCTGGTACGAGCAGTACTTC	CASSEVGGSWYEQYF
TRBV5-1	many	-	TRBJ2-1	TGCGCCAGCAGCTTGACGGGGGCTAACAATGAGCAGTTCTTC	CASSLTGANNEQFF
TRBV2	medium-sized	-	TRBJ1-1	TGTGCCAGCACGGGGGACACTGAAGCTTTCTTT	CASTGDTEAFF
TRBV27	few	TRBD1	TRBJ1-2	TGTGCCAGCAGTTTGACCCCTCAGGGGGCACGAATTAACTATGGCTACACCTTC	CASSLTPQGARINYGYTF
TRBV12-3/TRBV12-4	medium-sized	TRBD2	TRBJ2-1	TGTGCCAGCAGTTTCCTAGCGGGAGCGAGGGCGGGCTACAATGAGCAGTTCTTC	CASSFLAGARAGYNEQFF
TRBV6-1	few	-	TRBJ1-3	TGTGCCAGCTCATGGGAAAGCTCTGGAAACACCATATATTTT	CASSWESSGNTIYF
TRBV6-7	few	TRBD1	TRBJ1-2	TGTGCCAGCAGTTACCAAGGGACAGGGGACGACTATGGCTACACCTTC	CASSYQGTGDDYGYTF
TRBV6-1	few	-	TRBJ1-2	TGTGCCAGCAGTGACCCGGGGAGGGGCAGACACTATGGCTACACCTTC	CASSDPGRGRHYGYTF
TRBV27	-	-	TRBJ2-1	TGTGCCAGCAGTTTATCCAGGGACACATACAATGGGCAGTTCTTC	CASSLSRDTYNGQFF